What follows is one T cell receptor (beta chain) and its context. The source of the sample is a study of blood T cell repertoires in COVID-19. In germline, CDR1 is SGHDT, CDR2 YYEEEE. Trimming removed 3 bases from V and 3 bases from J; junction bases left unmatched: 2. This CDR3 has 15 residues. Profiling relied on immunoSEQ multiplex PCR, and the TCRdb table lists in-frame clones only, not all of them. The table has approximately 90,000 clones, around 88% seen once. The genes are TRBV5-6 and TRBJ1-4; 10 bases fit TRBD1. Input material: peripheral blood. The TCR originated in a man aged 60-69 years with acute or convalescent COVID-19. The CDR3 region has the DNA TGTGCCAGCAGCTGGGACAGGGGAGCTAATGAAAAACTGTTTTTT. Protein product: CASSWDRGANEKLFF.